This entry concerns a single TCR beta chain. Its antigen is as yet unknown. TCRdb's copy holds only in-frame clones and misses some; the assay was immunoSEQ multiplex PCR. This sample yields over a million clones, of which approximately 97% are seen a single time; roughly 1.1% belongs to the top ten. Looked up from germline, CDR1 is SGHNT and CDR2 is YENEEA. V was shortened by 5 bases and J by 4 bases, with 15 bases between the two germline ends. CDR3 length equals 14 residues. The data stem from a study of shared clonotypes between healthy human individuals. Notes on the study in general: Researchers sampled only blood; tissue repertoires likely differ.

The chain carries TRBV11-3 and TRBJ2-7, with a possible D match to TRBD1 (5 bases). The receptor was isolated from a man aged 25-45 years in good health. Sequencing input: naive CD4+ T cells sorted from blood. The subset was: CD45RA+ positively selected. This CDR3 reads CASSRYGAGYEQYF. The CDR3 bases are TGTGCCAGCAGCCGTTATGGGGCAGGATACGAGCAGTACTTC. Using reference TRBV11-3 and TRBJ2-7 for the parts outside the CDR3, the full variable domain is EAGVVQSPRYKIIEKKQPVAFWCNPISGHNTLYWYLQNLGQGPELLIRYENEEAVDDSQLPKDRFSAERLKGVDSTLKIQPAELGDSAVYLCASSRYGAGYEQYFGPGTRLTVT.